This paragraph covers one T cell receptor (beta chain) sequence. Its recognized antigen is unknown. Qualities for individual bases were not recorded, and no much larger clone is one base off. Genomic DNA was extracted from sorted cells for sequencing of the TCRbeta CDR3 region. TCRbeta CDR3 regions were sequenced using the immunoSEQ Assay. In TCRdb, the immuneACCESS table is reduced to in-frame sequences with V and J assigned. These tables do not hold every clone; where another copy was compared, an unresolved V gene accounts for under half, and the others remain unexplained. The sample has 85,000 to 90,000 clones on record, 85% of them singletons. The ten largest clones take up approximately 0.22% of the sample. The trial excluded patients who had a history of autoimmune disease or were on systemic immunosuppression. In every dose cohort, peripheral blood was drawn for TCR sequencing at baseline, cycle 4 day 1, and cycle 7 day 1. Samples came from an open-label, multicenter, first-in-human phase I dose-escalation trial of ivuxolimab. Adults with locally advanced or metastatic head and neck squamous cell, hepatocellular, melanoma or renal cell carcinoma were enrolled in the trial. Before TCR sequencing, CD4+ and CD8+ T cells were separately sorted from peripheral blood.

This specimen comes from a study of OX40 agonist ivuxolimab in advanced cancers. The study in broad terms: Ivuxolimab was an agonistic, fully human IgG2 monoclonal antibody directed against OX40 (CD134), a costimulatory receptor. Intravenous ivuxolimab was administered to patients every 2 weeks at six dose levels: 0.01, 0.1, 0.3, 1.5, 3 and 10 mg/kg. Among the 52 dose-escalation patients, about 19 had hepatocellular carcinoma, 15 or so melanoma, 9 renal cell carcinoma and 9 head and neck cancer. In the dose-escalation cohort, roughly four fifths of patients were male, and the mean age was approximately 60 years, with a range of roughly 20 to 79. Prior anti-PD-1, anti-PD-L1 or anti-CTLA-4 therapy was permitted, and checkpoint inhibitors had been received by more than 35% of dose-escalation patients. Partial responses occurred in three dose-escalation patients, of whom one had hepatocellular carcinoma and two had cutaneous melanoma. Peripheral TCRbeta sequencing aimed to test whether ivuxolimab altered TCR sequence diversity and caused clonal T-cell expansion. The paper describes the monotherapy dose-escalation part (N ≈ 49 patients) of the phase I trial of ivuxolimab.

The CDR3 sequence holds 12 residues, the cysteine and phenylalanine included. The read is trimmed to its CDR3 DNA, 36 bases read in frame from base 1. Cut back by 2 bases and 2 bases, the V and J ends lie 1 base apart. In the germline V gene, CDR1 corresponds to MDHEN and CDR2 to SYDVKM. Overall results and qualifications from the work: Antigen specificity was not determined for the clonally expanded peripheral T cells. Clonal expansion of both CD4+ and CD8+ blood T cells was observed from baseline to week 6 at doses 0.1 to 3.0 mg/kg. Low levels of normalized T-cell clonal expansion were also seen in some nonresponding patients. In the 0.1-3.0 mg/kg groups, partial responders were among the patients with the lowest normalized peripheral clonal expansion, particularly in CD8+ T cells. On average, CD8+ T cells showed more expanded clones than CD4+ T cells after ivuxolimab.

The V gene is TRBV28 and the J gene is TRBJ2-1; the D gene cannot be named for sure. The source was CD4+ or CD8+ T cells sorted from blood, collected in a trial of the OX40 agonist ivuxolimab. This sequence originates from an adult with an advanced solid tumor such as melanoma, head and neck, liver or kidney cancer. The DNA sequence reads TGTGCCAGCAGTTTAACCTACAATGAGCAGTTCTTC. Protein translation: CASSLTYNEQFF.